The 3 T cell receptor beta chains presented below share a single source sample, sequenced in a study of blood T cell repertoires in COVID-19. The data were produced by immunoSEQ multiplex PCR, yet TCRdb's version contains in-frame clones alone and is incomplete. The table shows some 150,000 clones, with 75% to 85% occurring only once. Sequencing input: PBMCs or T cells enriched from blood (not recorded which). The source is a man between 45 and 60 years old who had recovered from COVID-19.

This chain links TRBV19 with TRBJ1-1; D perhaps matches TRBD1 (6 bases). Germline assignment: CDR1 LNHDA and CDR2 SQIVND (reference sequence). Trimming took off 5 bases at V and 0 bases at J, with 10 bases between the two ends. This CDR3 has 14 residues. The CDR3 spells CASSAQGLNTEAFF. The CDR3 DNA reads as TGTGCCAGTAGTGCACAGGGTTTGAACACTGAAGCTTTCTTT.

The chain combines TRBV5-1 with TRBJ1-6; D not resolved. This CDR3 has 15 residues. Per the germline V gene, CDR1 is SGHRS and CDR2 is YFSETQ. V dropped 0 bases and J dropped 10 bases, with 14 bases sitting between them. CDR3 in amino acids: CASSLAGEGRSPLHF. DNA for the CDR3: TGCGCCAGCAGCTTGGCCGGAGAGGGCCGATCACCCCTCCACTTT.

This clone has just a few counts. This rearrangement joins TRBV15 to TRBJ2-3; 7 bases are shared with TRBD1. Germline V gene data show CDR1 as LNHNV and CDR2 as YYDKDF (reference sequence). This CDR3 is built from 12 residues. The trim removed 8 bases at V and 6 bases at J, leaving 5 bases unmatched. CDR3 sequence reads: CATQLDRDTQYF. The CDR3 DNA reads TGTGCCACCCAGCTGGACAGGGATACGCAGTATTTT.